Shown below are 24 T cell receptor beta chains from a single sample sequenced in a study of T cell responses to AZD1222 COVID-19 vaccine. The table came from immunoSEQ multiplex PCR; TCRdb's copy has only in-frame clones and leaves some out. The sample has 150,000 to 200,000 clones, 90% to 95% seen once; the top ten hold 1% to 1.5%. The sequencing used peripheral blood, collected 28 days after the second AZD1222 dose. Receptors originate from an adult who received the AZD1222 COVID-19 vaccine.

The genes are TRBV11-2 and TRBJ1-6; D not resolved. Trimming removed 0 bases at V and 8 bases at J, with 11 bases between. The germline CDR1 and CDR2 sequences are SGHAT and FQNNGV. The CDR3 covers 15 residues. The CDR3 DNA follows: TGTGCCAGCAGCTTAGAGTCGTGGCCGGATTCACCCCTCCACTTT. It yields the protein CASSLESWPDSPLHF.

The chain links TRBV21-1 to TRBJ1-2; the DNA was not used to check the table's D call, TRBD1. TRBV21-1 is given as a pseudogene. The CDR3 is made up of 13 amino acids. CDR3 sequence reads: CASRTPYNYGYTF. DNA for the CDR3: TGTGCCAGCCGGACACCTTACAACTATGGCTACACCTTC.

The chain uses TRBV6-7 and TRBJ1-4; D may be TRBD1 (5 bases). TRBV6-7 is sorted into the ORF group, with uncertain function. Trimming pared 0 bases from V and 5 bases from J, leaving 19 bases between. This CDR3 spans 18 amino acids. The CDR3 bases are TGTGCCAGCAGTTACTCGATAGGTGGCCAGGGATCGAATGAAAAACTGTTTTTT. It codes for CASSYSIGGQGSNEKLFF.

The chain has TRBV18 and TRBJ1-2; D is uncertain. V lost 3 bases and J lost 3, with 14 bases in between. The CDR3 extends over 15 amino acids. Germline CDR1 and CDR2: KGHSH and LQKENI. Here the CDR3 reads CASSPGSAKYYGYTF. The CDR3 DNA follows: TGTGCCAGCTCACCGGGGTCAGCTAAGTACTATGGCTACACCTTC.

The V gene is TRBV28, the J gene TRBJ1-2; 7 bases align to TRBD1. This CDR3 spans 15 amino acids. CDR1 is MDHEN and CDR2 is SYDVKM in the germline V gene. V dropped 6 bases and J dropped 0; count of bases not matched to a gene: 7. The DNA of the CDR3 is TGTGCCAGCAGCAATCCTCAGGGGGCTAACTATGGCTACACCTTC. Its protein product is CASSNPQGANYGYTF.

The gene calls are TRBV27 and TRBJ1-5; a weak D match, TRBD1 (5 bases). Germline V gene data show CDR1 as MNHEY and CDR2 as SMNVEV (reference sequence). Trimming removed 3 bases from V and 6 bases from J, with 9 bases in between. This CDR3 region has 13 residues. The CDR3 here is CASSLGVGQPQHF. In DNA, the CDR3 is TGTGCCAGCAGTTTGGGGGTGGGTCAGCCCCAGCATTTT.

The chain joins TRBV5-4 to TRBJ2-7; 7 nucleotides agree with TRBD1. With V trimmed by 4 bases and J by 6 bases, 10 bases remained unmatched. This CDR3 is 14 amino acids long. Germline loops: CDR1 SGHNT, CDR2 YYREEE (reference sequence). The CDR3 spells CASSPRTGGGEQYF. In nucleotides, the CDR3 is TGTGCCAGCAGCCCTCGGACAGGCGGCGGCGAGCAGTACTTC.

The chain links TRBV7-2 to TRBJ2-1, with TRBD1 matching 7 bases. Germline V gene lookup returns CDR1 SGHTA and CDR2 FQGNSA. The V gene end was trimmed by 0 bases and the J gene end by 7 bases; junction bases not matched to a gene: 6. The CDR3 spans 15 residues. CDR3 in amino acids: CASSLASNRGNEQFF. DNA of the CDR3: TGTGCCAGCAGCTTAGCGTCCAACAGGGGAAATGAGCAGTTCTTC.

CDR3 protein: CASSGTIEPLHF. The CDR3 DNA reads TGTGCCAGCAGTGGCACCATTGAACCCCTCCACTTT. The genes are TRBV12-3 or TRBV12-4 and TRBJ1-6; no clear D gene. Between the trimmed V and J ends, which lost 5 bases and 12 bases, there was a span of 11 bases. CDR3 length: 12 residues.

The chain recombines TRBV7-2 with TRBJ1-1, with a possible D match to TRBD1 (5 bases). Germline V gene sequence: CDR1 SGHTA, CDR2 FQGNSA. Trimming took off 5 bases at V and 8 bases at J, with 18 bases between the two ends. The CDR3 sequence is 14 residues long. DNA for the CDR3: TGTGCCAGCAGCCCCACATCGGTCGGGACCGAAGCTTTCTTT. This codes for CASSPTSVGTEAFF.

The CDR3 sequence is CASSRTGVSFEKLFF. DNA of the CDR3: TGTGCCAGTAGTCGTACAGGGGTTAGTTTTGAAAAACTGTTTTTT. The chain employs TRBV19 and TRBJ1-4, with 7 bases fitting TRBD1. Germline V gene lookup returns CDR1 LNHDA and CDR2 SQIVND (reference sequence). The CDR3 contains 15 residues. Losses at the gene ends were 5 bases for V and 7 bases for J; bases not matched to a gene: 10.

This sequence joins TRBV30 and TRBJ2-2; either TRBD1 or TRBD2 may fit D (6 bases each). The CDR3 sequence is 13 residues long. Germline assignment: CDR1 GTSNPN and CDR2 SVGIG (reference sequence). V shed 3 bases and J shed 6 bases, with 11 bases lying between them. In DNA form, the CDR3 reads TGTGCCTGGAGCTCTGGGGGGCCCGGGGAGCTGTTTTTT. Translating gives CAWSSGGPGELFF.

The chain couples TRBV12-5 to TRBJ2-1, with 12 bases aligning to TRBD2. Germline values: CDR1 LGHNT, CDR2 FRNRAP. Unmatched junction bases numbered 10, after V lost 0 bases and J lost 10 bases. CDR3 size: 17 residues. This CDR3 is CASGLVRLAGGRTEQFF. CDR3 DNA: TGTGCTAGTGGTTTGGTAAGGCTAGCGGGAGGGCGGACCGAGCAGTTCTTC. The whole variable domain, remainder taken from reference TRBV12-5 and TRBJ2-1, is DARVTQTPRHKVTEMGQEVTMRCQPILGHNTVFWYRQTMMQGLELLAYFRNRAPLDDSGMPKDRFSAEMPDATLATLKIQPSEPRDSAVYFCASGLVRLAGGRTEQFFGPGTRLTVL.

The rearrangement joins TRBV28 to TRBJ2-3, with TRBD2 matching 7 bases. Germline lookup yields CDR1 MDHEN and CDR2 SYDVKM. The CDR3 is 12 residues long. V lost 6 bases, J lost 14 bases, and 11 bases stayed unmatched. Here the CDR3 reads CASSPPGTTGYF. DNA for the CDR3: TGTGCCAGCAGCCCACCCGGGACTACGGGGTATTTT. Combining the CDR3 with reference TRBV28 and TRBJ2-3 gives the whole variable domain DVKVTQSSRYLVKRTGEKVFLECVQDMDHENMFWYRQDPGLGLRLIYFSYDVKMKEKGDIPEGYSVSREKKERFSLILESASTNQTSMYLCASSPPGTTGYFGPGTRLTVL.

J is TRBJ1-1 and V is TRBV2; D is unclear. The CDR3 totals 10 residues. Germline lookup yields CDR1 SNHLY and CDR2 FYNNEI. V lost 8 bases to trimming and J lost 3 bases, with 4 bases between them. The CDR3 here is CASRDTEAFF. In nucleotides, the CDR3 is TGTGCCAGCCGGGACACTGAAGCTTTCTTT.

The rearrangement joins TRBV6-5 to TRBJ1-1, with a tentative D call TRBD1 (6 bases). Germline CDR1 reads MNHEY; CDR2 reads SVGAGI. The ends were cut back, 7 bases at V and 1 base at J, with 10 bases in the middle. The CDR3 runs 13 residues. For the CDR3, the DNA is TGTGCCAGCAACTCGGGGGCGAACACTGAAGCTTTCTTT. It encodes CASNSGANTEAFF.

This rearrangement joins TRBV4-1 to TRBJ1-5, with D uncertain. This CDR3 comprises 17 residues. Trimming took off 0 bases at V and 0 bases at J, with 12 bases between the two ends. Germline V gene lookup returns CDR1 MGHRA and CDR2 YSYEKL. CDR3 protein: CASSQDGQSTSNQPQHF. The CDR3 DNA reads TGCGCCAGCAGCCAAGACGGGCAGTCCACTAGCAATCAGCCCCAGCATTTT.

The chain uses TRBV7-8 and TRBJ2-7; D is unresolved. The germline CDR1 and CDR2 sequences are SGHVS and FQNEAQ. CDR3 length: 13 residues. The V gene lost 6 bases and the J gene lost 4 bases, with 13 bases spanning the gap. The CDR3 nucleotides read TGTGCCAGCAGACCTGACGCCGATTACGAGCAGTACTTC. Protein sequence: CASRPDADYEQYF. The whole variable domain, filled in from reference TRBV7-8 and TRBJ2-7, reads GAGVSQSPRYKVAKRGQDVALRCDPISGHVSLFWYQQALGQGPEFLTYFQNEAQLDKSGLPSDRFFAERPEGSVSTLKIQRTQQEDSAVYLCASRPDADYEQYFGPGTRLTVT.

The gene calls are TRBV19 and TRBJ1-4; D remains ambiguous. Per the germline V gene, CDR1 is LNHDA and CDR2 is SQIVND (reference sequence). The CDR3 has 14 residues. V lost 3 bases to trimming and J lost 5 bases, with 10 bases between them. CDR3 protein: CASSMSASNEKLFF. The DNA of the CDR3 is TGTGCCAGTAGTATGTCGGCCAGCAATGAAAAACTGTTTTTT.

The chain employs TRBV19 and TRBJ1-1; D remains ambiguous. The CDR3 runs to 13 residues. V lost 3 bases to trimming and J lost 1 base, with 6 bases between them. Germline values: CDR1 LNHDA, CDR2 SQIVND (reference sequence). CDR3 residues: CASSIDKNTEAFF. The CDR3 DNA reads as TGTGCCAGTAGTATCGACAAGAACACTGAAGCTTTCTTT.

V and J are TRBV5-5 and TRBJ1-2; D is undetermined. Germline assignment: CDR1 SGHKS and CDR2 YYEKEE (reference sequence). The V and J ends lost 3 bases and 0 bases respectively, with 12 bases between them. The CDR3 contains 15 residues. CDR3 bases: TGTGCCAGCAGCTCAAGAACAGTCTCTAACTATGGCTACACCTTC. This encodes CASSSRTVSNYGYTF.

This chain joins TRBV4-3 and TRBJ1-1, with D unclear. Germline V gene data show CDR1 as LGHNA and CDR2 as YSLEER. The CDR3 extends over 18 amino acids. Trimming stripped 0 bases from V and 0 bases from J, with 17 bases between. The CDR3 DNA reads as TGCGCCAGCAGCCAAGATCCTCACGAAGAGGAGATGAACACTGAAGCTTTCTTT. This translates into CASSQDPHEEEMNTEAFF.

This clone showed up just a few times. This sequence joins TRBV11-2 and TRBJ2-7, with D tentatively TRBD2 (6 bases). The germline CDR1 and CDR2 sequences are SGHAT and FQNNGV. Trimming left V 5 bases short and J 6 bases short, with 14 bases between. This CDR3 spans 13 amino acids. CDR3: CASSAGGAGEQYF. CDR3 coding DNA: TGTGCCAGCAGCGCCGGGGGAGCTGGCGAGCAGTACTTC.

This clone is a singleton in its sample. The V gene is TRBV7-9, the J gene TRBJ1-6; D may be TRBD1 (6 bases). V gave up 5 bases and J gave up 7 bases, with 15 bases separating them. Germline loops: CDR1 SEHNR, CDR2 FQNEAQ (reference sequence). CDR3 length: 15 residues. The CDR3 spells CASSPVEGVNSPLHF. CDR3 nucleotide sequence: TGTGCCAGCAGCCCTGTTGAGGGGGTGAATTCACCCCTCCACTTT.